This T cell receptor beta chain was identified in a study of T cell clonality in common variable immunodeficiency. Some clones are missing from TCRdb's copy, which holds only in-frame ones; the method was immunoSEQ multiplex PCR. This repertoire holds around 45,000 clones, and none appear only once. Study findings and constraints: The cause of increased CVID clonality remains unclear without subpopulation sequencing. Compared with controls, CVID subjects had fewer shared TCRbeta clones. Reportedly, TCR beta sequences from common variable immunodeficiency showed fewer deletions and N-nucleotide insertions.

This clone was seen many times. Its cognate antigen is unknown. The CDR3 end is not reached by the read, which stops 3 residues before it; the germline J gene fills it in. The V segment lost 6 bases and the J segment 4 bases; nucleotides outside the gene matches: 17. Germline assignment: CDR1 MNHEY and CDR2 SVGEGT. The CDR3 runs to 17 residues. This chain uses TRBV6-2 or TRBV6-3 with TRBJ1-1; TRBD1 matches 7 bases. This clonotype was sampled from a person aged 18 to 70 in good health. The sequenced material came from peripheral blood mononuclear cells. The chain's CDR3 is CASRRPGQLFVGTEAFF. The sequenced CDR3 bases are TGTGCCAGCAGAAGACCGGGACAGCTTTTTGTTGGCACTGAA.